This T cell receptor beta chain was observed in a study of T cell changes during pregnancy in multiple sclerosis. The CDR3 totals 17 residues. Unmatched junction bases numbered 16, after V lost 10 bases and J lost 1 base. Clones were sequenced by immunoSEQ multiplex PCR, and TCRdb holds only the in-frame ones, with some missing. Of 65,000 to 70,000 clones listed, 85% to 95% are singletons. The source of this sequence is a female donor in good health, enrolled as a control in a pregnancy study. The sequencing used peripheral blood, collected in the third trimester of pregnancy. The chain uses TRBV5-3 and TRBJ1-5; 8 bases map to TRBD1. TRBV5-3 qualifies as an ORF whose function is uncertain. CDR3 protein: CALIRTGLVKSNQPQHF. The CDR3 region has the DNA TGTGCCCTCATAAGGACAGGGTTGGTGAAGAGCAATCAGCCCCAGCATTTT.